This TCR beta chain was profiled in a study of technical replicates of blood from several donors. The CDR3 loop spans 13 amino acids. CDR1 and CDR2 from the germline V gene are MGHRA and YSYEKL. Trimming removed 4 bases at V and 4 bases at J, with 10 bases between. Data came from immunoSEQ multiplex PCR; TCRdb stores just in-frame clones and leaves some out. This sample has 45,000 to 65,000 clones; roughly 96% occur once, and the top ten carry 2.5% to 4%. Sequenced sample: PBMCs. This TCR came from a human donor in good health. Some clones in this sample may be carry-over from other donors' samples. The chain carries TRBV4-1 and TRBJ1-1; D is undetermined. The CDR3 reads CASSRGFVTEAFF. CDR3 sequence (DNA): TGCGCCAGCAGCCGAGGGTTCGTCACTGAAGCTTTCTTT.